This T cell receptor (beta chain) was obtained from a study of T cell clonotyping in hematopoietic cell transplantation. Samples: about 28 days before transplant, then days 30, 100 and 180 after. The CDR3 is 14 amino acids. The repertoire was sequenced with immunoSEQ multiplex PCR; TCRdb's copy has only in-frame clones and lacks some. The sample includes more than 10,000 clones, roughly 92% of them seen just once. Worth noting for this clone: Its antigen is not known.

Whole-study results and caveats: Few recipient clonotypes overlapped donors; over 95% were de novo at given depth. Pathologically expanded recipient clonotypes increased progressively from day 30 to day 180 as diversity fell. CD4 and CD8 repertoire contributions could not be separated without sorting.

The chain couples TRBV12-2 to TRBJ1-1; TRBD1 is the table's D call, not checked against the DNA. TRBV12-2 is given as a pseudogene. The source of this sequence is a female patient in her fifties who had an allogeneic stem cell transplant from an unrelated donor, so the T cells may come from the graft donor. Some clones in this sample may be carry-over from other donors' samples. This specimen consisted of PBMCs, obtained 100 days after allogeneic stem cell transplant. CDR3 sequence: CASRSRGQVTEAFF. The CDR3 DNA follows: TGTGCAAGTCGCTCCAGGGGGCAGGTCACTGAAGCTTTCTTT.